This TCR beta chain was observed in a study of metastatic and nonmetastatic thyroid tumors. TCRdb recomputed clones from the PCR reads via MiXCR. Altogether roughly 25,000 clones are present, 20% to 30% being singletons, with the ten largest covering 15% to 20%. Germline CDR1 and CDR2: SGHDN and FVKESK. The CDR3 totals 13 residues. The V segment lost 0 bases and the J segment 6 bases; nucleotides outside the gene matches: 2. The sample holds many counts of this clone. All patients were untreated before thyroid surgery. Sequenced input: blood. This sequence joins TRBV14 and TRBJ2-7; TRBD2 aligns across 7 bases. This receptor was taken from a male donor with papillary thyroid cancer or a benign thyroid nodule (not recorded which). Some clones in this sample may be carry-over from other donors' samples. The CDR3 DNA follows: TGTGCCAGCAGCCAAGATACTAGCGCCGAGCAGTACTTC. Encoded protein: CASSQDTSAEQYF.